The entry that follows covers one T cell receptor (beta chain) sequence. TCR beta sequencing covered blood CD8+ and CD4+ T cells. Negative isolation yielded the CD8+ and CD4+ T cells, while FACS enriched the TEMRA cells. After extraction with the RNeasy kit, roughly 0.45 to 1 ug of the RNA was reverse transcribed using random hexamers. Across 54 Vbeta and 13 Jbeta, TCR beta CDR3 was amplified with immunoSEQ multiplex PCR. MiXCR, run by TCRdb on the immunoSEQ multiplex PCR reads, gives a single entry per CDR3 protein. The table records approximately 280,000 distinct CDR3 sequences, around 84% of them present only once. This entry belongs to a study of CD8 T cells in Susac syndrome. There are 19 residues in the CDR3. Looked up from germline, CDR1 is SGHNT and CDR2 is YYREEE (reference sequence). Trimming removed 0 bases from V and 0 bases from J, with 18 bases in between.

This chain uses TRBV5-4 with TRBJ2-2; possible D gene TRBD2, 6 bases. This TCR was recovered from a human donor with multiple sclerosis. Sequenced material: CD8+ T cells from PBMCs. Here the CDR3 DNA reads TGTGCCAGCAGCTTGGAAAGGGAGGTTTCGATAGCGAACACCGGGGAGCTGTTTTTT. Its protein is CASSLEREVSIANTGELFF.